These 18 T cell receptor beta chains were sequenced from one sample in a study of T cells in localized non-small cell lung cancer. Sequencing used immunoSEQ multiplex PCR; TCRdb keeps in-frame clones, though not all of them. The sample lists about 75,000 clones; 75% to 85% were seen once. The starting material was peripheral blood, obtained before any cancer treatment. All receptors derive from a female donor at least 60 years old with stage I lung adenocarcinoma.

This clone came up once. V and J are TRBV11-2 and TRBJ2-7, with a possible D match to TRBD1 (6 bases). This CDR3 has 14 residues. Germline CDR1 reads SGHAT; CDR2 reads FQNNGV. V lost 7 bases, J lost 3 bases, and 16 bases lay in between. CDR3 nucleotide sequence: TGTGCCAGCACCGAAGACAGGATCAGCTACGAGCAGTACTTC. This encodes CASTEDRISYEQYF.

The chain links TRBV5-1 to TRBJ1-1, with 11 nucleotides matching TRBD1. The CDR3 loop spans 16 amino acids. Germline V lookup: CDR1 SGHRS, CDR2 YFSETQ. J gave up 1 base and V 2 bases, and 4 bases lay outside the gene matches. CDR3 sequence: CASSFGTGGRNTEAFF. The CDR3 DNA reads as TGCGCCAGCAGCTTCGGGACAGGGGGAAGGAACACTGAAGCTTTCTTT.

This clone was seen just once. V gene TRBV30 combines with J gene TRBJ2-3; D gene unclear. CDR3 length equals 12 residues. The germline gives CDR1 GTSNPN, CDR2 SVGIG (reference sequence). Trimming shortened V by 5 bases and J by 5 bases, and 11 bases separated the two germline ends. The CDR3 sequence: CAWGERRDTQYF. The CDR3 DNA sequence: TGTGCCTGGGGGGAAAGGAGAGATACGCAGTATTTT. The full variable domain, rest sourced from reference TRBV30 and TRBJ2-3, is SQTIHQWPATLVQPVGSPLSLECTVEGTSNPNLYWYRQAAGRGLQLLFYSVGIGQISSEVPQNLSASRPQDRQFILSSKKLLLSDSGFYLCAWGERRDTQYFGPGTRLTVL.

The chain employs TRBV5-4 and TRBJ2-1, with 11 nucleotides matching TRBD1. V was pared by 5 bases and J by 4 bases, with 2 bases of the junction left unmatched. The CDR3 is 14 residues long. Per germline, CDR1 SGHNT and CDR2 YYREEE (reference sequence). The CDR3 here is CASRDRGRYNEQFF. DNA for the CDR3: TGTGCCAGCAGGGACAGGGGGCGATACAATGAGCAGTTCTTC.

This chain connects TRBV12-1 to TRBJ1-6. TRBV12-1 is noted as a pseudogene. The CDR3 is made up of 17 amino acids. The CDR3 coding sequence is TGTGCCAGCAGCTCGCGGGACAAAAGCTCCTATAATTCACCCCTCCACTTT. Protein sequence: CASSSRDKSSYNSPLHF.

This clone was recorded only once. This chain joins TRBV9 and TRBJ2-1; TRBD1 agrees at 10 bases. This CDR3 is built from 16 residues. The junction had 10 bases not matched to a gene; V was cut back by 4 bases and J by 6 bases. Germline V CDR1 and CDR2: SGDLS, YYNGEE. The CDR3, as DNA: TGTGCCAGCAGCTTCTGGGACAGGGGAAAGTCCAATGAGCAGTTCTTC. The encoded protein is CASSFWDRGKSNEQFF.

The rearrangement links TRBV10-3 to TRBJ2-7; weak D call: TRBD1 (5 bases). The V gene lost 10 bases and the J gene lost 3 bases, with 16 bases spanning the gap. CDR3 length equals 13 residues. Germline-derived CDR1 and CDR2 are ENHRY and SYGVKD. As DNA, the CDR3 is TGTGCCACCCTGTTGACAGATGGCTACGAGCAGTACTTC. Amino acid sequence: CATLLTDGYEQYF.

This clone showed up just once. The CDR3 loop reads CASSMFGSVQAEQYF. The CDR3 DNA follows: TGTGCCAGTAGTATGTTCGGAAGTGTACAAGCTGAGCAGTACTTC. This chain joins TRBV19 and TRBJ2-7; no clear D. Germline V CDR1 and CDR2: LNHDA, SQIVND (reference sequence). The CDR3 contains 15 residues. Between the trimmed V and J ends, which lost 3 bases and 7 bases, there was a span of 19 bases. The entire variable domain, with the rest obtained from reference TRBV19 and TRBJ2-7, is as follows: DGGITQSPKYLFRKEGQNVTLSCEQNLNHDAMYWYRQDPGQGLRLIYYSQIVNDFQKGDIAEGYSVSREKKESFPLTVTSAQKNPTAFYLCASSMFGSVQAEQYFGPGTRLTVT.

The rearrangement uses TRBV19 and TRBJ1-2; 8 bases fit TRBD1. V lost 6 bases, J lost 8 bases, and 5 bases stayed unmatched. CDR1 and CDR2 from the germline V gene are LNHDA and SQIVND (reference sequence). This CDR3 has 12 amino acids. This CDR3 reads CASRQGAGGYTF. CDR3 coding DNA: TGTGCCAGTAGGCAGGGGGCCGGGGGCTACACCTTC.

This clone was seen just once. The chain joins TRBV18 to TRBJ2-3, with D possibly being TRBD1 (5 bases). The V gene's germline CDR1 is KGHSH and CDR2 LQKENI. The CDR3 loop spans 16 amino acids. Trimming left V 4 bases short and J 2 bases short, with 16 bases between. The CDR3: CASSLLRGANTDTQYF. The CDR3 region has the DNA TGTGCCAGCTCACTCCTGCGTGGGGCAAACACAGATACGCAGTATTTT.

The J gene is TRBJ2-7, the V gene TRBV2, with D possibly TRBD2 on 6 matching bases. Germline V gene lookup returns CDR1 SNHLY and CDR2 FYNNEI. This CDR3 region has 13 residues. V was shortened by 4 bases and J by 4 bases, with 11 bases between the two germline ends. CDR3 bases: TGTGCCAGCAGTGTCGCCGGGGGTTACGAGCAGTACTTC. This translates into CASSVAGGYEQYF.

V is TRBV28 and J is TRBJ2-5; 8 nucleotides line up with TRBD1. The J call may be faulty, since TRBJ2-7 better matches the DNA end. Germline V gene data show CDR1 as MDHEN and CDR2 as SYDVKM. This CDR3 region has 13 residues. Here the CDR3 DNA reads TGTGCCAGCAGTCCAGGGGGCCGGTACGAGCAGTACTTC. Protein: CASSPGGRYEQYF.

CDR3 in DNA: TGTGCCAGCAGTTTATCGGCCCGCTATGGCTACACCTTC. Residues: CASSLSARYGYTF. V usage is TRBV27 and J usage is TRBJ1-2; no clear D. Germline V gene data show CDR1 as MNHEY and CDR2 as SMNVEV (reference sequence). Trimming shortened V by 0 bases and J by 4 bases, and 6 bases separated the two germline ends. The CDR3 is made up of 13 amino acids.

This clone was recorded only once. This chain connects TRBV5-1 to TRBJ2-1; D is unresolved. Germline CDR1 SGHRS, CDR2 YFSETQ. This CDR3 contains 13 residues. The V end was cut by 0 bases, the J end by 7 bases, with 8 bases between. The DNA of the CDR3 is TGCGCCAGCAGCTTGGGACTGCGGAATGAGCAGTTCTTC. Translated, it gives CASSLGLRNEQFF.

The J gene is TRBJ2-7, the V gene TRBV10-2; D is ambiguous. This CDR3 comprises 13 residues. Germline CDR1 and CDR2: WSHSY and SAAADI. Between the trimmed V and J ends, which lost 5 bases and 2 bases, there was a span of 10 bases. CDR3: CASSSGSPYEQYF. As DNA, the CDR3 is TGCGCCAGCAGTTCCGGGTCCCCCTACGAGCAGTACTTC.

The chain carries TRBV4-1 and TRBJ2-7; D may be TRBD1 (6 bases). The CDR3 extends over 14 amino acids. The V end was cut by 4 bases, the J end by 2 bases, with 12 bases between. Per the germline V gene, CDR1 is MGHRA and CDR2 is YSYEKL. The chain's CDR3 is CASSRTGNPYEQYF. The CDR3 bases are TGCGCCAGCAGCCGTACAGGGAACCCCTACGAGCAGTACTTC.

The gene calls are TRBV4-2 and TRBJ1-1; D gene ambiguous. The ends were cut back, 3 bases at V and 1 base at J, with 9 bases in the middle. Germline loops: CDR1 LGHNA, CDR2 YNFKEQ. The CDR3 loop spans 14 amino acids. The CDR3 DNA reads TGTGCCAGCAGCCAGGGGTCCGGGAACACTGAAGCTTTCTTT. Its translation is CASSQGSGNTEAFF.

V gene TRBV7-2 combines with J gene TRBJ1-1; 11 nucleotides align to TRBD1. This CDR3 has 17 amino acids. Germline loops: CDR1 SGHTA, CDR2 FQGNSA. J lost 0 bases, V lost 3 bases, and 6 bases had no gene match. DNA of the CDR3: TGTGCCAGCAGCTTTGGGACAGGGGGGGACCTGAACACTGAAGCTTTCTTT. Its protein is CASSFGTGGDLNTEAFF. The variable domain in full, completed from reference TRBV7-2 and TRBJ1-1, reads GAGVSQSPSNKVTEKGKDVELRCDPISGHTALYWYRQSLGQGLEFLIYFQGNSAPDKSGLPSDRFSAERTGGSVSTLTIQRTQQEDSAVYLCASSFGTGGDLNTEAFFGQGTRLTVV.